The clone carrying this T cell receptor beta chain was recorded many times. Its antigen remains unknown. The record originates from a study of CD8 T cells in ankylosing spondylitis. The length of the CDR3 is 16 residues. Looked up from germline, CDR1 is SGDLS and CDR2 is YYNGEE. Trimming removed 3 bases at V and 1 base at J, with 16 bases between. A quantitative 5'-RACE method, one with molecular barcodes, was used to make TCR beta libraries. Using its own MiXCR run on the 5' RACE reads, TCRdb lists one record per CDR3 protein. The sample records a few hundred thousand distinct CDR3 sequences, about 10% being singletons. Study-level findings and limits: Reportedly, disease-linked clones are significantly enriched in ankylosing spondylitis patients' matched synovial fluid. Ankylosing spondylitis blood appeared to carry a characteristic TCR beta motif of fewer than 10 highly homologous variants. Several of the motif variants were reported before in synovial fluid and blood from reactive arthritis.

The source material was blood, either unsorted or a sorted T cell fraction (not recorded which). V is TRBV9 and J is TRBJ2-5; a weak D match, TRBD2 (5 bases). The TCR sequence derives from a male donor with ankylosing spondylitis or in good health (not recorded which). The CDR3, as DNA: TGTGCCAGCAGCGCCGGCGGCAGCGGCGCCCAAGAGACCCAGTACTTC. It encodes CASSAGGSGAQETQYF.